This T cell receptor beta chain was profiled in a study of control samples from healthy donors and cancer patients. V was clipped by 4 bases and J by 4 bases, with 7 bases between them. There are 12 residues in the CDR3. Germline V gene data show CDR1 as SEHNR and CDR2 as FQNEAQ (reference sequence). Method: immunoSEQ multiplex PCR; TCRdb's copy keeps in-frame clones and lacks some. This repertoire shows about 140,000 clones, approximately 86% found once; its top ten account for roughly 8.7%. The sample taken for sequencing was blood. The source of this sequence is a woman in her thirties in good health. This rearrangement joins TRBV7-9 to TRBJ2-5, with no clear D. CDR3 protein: CASSSETETQYF. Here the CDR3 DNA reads TGTGCCAGCAGCTCAGAGACAGAGACCCAGTACTTC.